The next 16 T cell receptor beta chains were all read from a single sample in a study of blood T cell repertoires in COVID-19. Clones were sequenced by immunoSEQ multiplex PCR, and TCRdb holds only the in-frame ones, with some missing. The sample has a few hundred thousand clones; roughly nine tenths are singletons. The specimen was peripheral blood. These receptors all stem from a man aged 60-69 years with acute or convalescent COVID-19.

CDR3 in amino acids: CASRTSGQSYEQYF. The CDR3 coding sequence is TGTGCCAGCAGGACTTCTGGACAGTCCTACGAGCAGTACTTC. This chain joins TRBV6-5 and TRBJ2-7; perhaps TRBD1 as D (6 bases). This CDR3 spans 14 amino acids. Trimming removed 6 bases at V and 1 base at J, with 13 bases between. Germline CDR1 MNHEY, CDR2 SVGAGI.

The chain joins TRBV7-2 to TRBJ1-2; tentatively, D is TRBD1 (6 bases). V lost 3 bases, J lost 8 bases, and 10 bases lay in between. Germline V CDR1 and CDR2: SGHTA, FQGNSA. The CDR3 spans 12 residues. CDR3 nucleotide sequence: TGTGCCAGCAGCTTTCAGGGGCGCGGCTACACCTTC. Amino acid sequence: CASSFQGRGYTF.

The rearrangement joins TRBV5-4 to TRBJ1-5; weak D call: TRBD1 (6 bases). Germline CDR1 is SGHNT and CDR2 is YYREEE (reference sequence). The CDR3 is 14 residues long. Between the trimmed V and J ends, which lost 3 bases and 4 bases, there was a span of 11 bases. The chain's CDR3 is CASSSGQTNQPQHF. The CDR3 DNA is TGTGCCAGCAGCTCCGGACAGACTAATCAGCCCCAGCATTTT.

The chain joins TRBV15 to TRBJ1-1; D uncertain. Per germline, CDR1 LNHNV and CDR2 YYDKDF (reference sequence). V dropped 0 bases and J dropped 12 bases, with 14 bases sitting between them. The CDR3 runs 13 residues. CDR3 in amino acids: CATSRDSPGGTFF. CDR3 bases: TGTGCCACCAGCAGAGATTCACCCGGTGGTACTTTCTTT.

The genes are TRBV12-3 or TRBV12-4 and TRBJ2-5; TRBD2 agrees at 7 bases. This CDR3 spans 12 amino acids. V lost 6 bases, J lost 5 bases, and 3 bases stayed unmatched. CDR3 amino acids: CASSGSGETQYF. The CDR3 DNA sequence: TGTGCCAGCAGCGGTAGCGGGGAGACCCAGTACTTC.

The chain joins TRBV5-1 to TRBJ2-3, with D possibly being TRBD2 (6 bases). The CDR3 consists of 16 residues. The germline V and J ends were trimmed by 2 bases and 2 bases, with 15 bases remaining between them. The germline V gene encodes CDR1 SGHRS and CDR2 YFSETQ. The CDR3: CASSFLGSSDTDTQYF. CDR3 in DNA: TGCGCCAGCAGCTTCTTAGGGTCTAGCGACACAGATACGCAGTATTTT.

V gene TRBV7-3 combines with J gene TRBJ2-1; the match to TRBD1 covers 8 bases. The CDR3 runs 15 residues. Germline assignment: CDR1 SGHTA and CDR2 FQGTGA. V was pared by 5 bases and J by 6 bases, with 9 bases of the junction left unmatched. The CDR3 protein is CASSPRQGPINEQFF. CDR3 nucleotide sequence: TGTGCCAGCAGCCCGAGACAGGGGCCGATCAATGAGCAGTTCTTC.

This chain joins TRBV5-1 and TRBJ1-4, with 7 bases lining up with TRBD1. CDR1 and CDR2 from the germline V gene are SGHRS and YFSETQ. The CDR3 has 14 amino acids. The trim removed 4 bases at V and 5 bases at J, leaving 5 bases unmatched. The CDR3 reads CASSRGQRNEKLFF. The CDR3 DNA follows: TGCGCCAGCAGCCGGGGACAGCGAAATGAAAAACTGTTTTTT.

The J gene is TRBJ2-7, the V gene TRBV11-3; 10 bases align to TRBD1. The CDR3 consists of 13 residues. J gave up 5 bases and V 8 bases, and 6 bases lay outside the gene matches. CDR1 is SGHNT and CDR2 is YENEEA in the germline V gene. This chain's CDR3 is CASGGTGDHEQYF. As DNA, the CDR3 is TGTGCCAGCGGTGGGACAGGGGACCACGAGCAGTACTTC. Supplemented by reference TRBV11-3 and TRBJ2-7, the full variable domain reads EAGVVQSPRYKIIEKKQPVAFWCNPISGHNTLYWYLQNLGQGPELLIRYENEEAVDDSQLPKDRFSAERLKGVDSTLKIQPAELGDSAVYLCASGGTGDHEQYFGPGTRLTVT.

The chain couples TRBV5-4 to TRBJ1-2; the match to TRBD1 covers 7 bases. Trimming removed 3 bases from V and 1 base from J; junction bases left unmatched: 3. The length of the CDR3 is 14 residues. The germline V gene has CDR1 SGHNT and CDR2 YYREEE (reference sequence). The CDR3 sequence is CASSSQGINYGYTF. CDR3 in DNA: TGTGCCAGCAGCTCACAGGGGATTAACTATGGCTACACCTTC.

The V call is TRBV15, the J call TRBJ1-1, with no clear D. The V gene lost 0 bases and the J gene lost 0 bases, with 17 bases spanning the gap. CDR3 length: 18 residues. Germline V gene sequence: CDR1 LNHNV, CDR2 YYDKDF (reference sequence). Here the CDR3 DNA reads TGTGCCACCAGCAGAGATAAGAGGGTGGGTAGCATGAACACTGAAGCTTTCTTT. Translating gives CATSRDKRVGSMNTEAFF.

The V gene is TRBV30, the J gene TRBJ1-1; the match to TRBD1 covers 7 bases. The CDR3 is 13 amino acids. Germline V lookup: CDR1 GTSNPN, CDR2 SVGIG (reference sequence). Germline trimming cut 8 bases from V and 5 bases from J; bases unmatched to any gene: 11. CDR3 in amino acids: CATNRGSGTEAFF. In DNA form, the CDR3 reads TGTGCCACGAACAGGGGAAGTGGGACTGAAGCTTTCTTT.

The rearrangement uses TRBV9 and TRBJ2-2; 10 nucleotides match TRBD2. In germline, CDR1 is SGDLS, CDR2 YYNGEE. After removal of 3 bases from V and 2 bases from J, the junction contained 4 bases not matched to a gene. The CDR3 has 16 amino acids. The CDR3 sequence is CASSEREGANTGELFF. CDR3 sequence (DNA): TGTGCCAGCAGCGAGCGGGAGGGGGCAAACACCGGGGAGCTGTTTTTT.

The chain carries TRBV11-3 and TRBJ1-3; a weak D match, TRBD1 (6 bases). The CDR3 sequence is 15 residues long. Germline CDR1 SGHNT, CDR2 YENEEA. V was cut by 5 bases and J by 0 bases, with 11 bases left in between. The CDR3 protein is CASSKGGSSGNTIYF. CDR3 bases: TGTGCCAGCAGCAAGGGGGGGAGCTCTGGAAACACCATATATTTT.

Written as DNA, the CDR3 is TGTGCCACCAGCCCCATGTTTGGCACAGATACGCAGTATTTT. Translating it yields CATSPMFGTDTQYF. The V call is TRBV15, the J call TRBJ2-3, with D hard to call. The length of the CDR3 is 14 residues. With 5 bases removed from V and 1 base from J, the gap between germline ends came to 10 bases. The germline V gene encodes CDR1 LNHNV and CDR2 YYDKDF (reference sequence).

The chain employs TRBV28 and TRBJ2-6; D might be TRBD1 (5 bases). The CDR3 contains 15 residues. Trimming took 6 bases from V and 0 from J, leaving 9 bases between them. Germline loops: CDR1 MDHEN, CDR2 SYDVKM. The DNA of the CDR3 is TGTGCCAGCAGCTCTACAGGCTCTGGGGCCAACGTCCTGACTTTC. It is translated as CASSSTGSGANVLTF.